Following are 19 T cell receptor beta chains from one sample sequenced in a study of PD-L1 blockade in urothelial cancer. The data were produced by immunoSEQ multiplex PCR, yet TCRdb's version contains in-frame clones alone and is incomplete. The top ten hold approximately 8.8% of the sample, which has 48,000 or so clones, approximately 81% seen once. Noted time point: peripheral blood 6 weeks after treatment start. The sample in question was PBMCs, obtained around atezolizumab (anti-PD-L1) treatment. These receptors originate from a man in his 70s with urothelial cancer.

This clone appeared once. The gene calls are TRBV30 and TRBJ2-7; 8 bases map to TRBD1. The CDR3 consists of 14 residues. J was trimmed by 0 bases and V by 3 bases; bases with no gene match: 4. Germline values: CDR1 GTSNPN, CDR2 SVGIG (reference sequence). In nucleotides, the CDR3 is TGTGCCTGGAGCTACGGACAGGGCTCCTACGAGCAGTACTTC. This sequence encodes CAWSYGQGSYEQYF.

The chain uses TRBV13 and TRBJ2-7, with 15 nucleotides matching TRBD2. The CDR3 covers 18 residues. The germline V gene encodes CDR1 PRHDT and CDR2 FYEKMQ (reference sequence). V was clipped by 5 bases and J by 4 bases; unmatched bases: 12. CDR3 loop: CASSRGTSGRRVGYEQYF. As DNA, the CDR3 is TGTGCCAGCAGCAGGGGGACTAGCGGGAGGAGAGTGGGGTACGAGCAGTACTTC.

Only one count was recorded for this clone. The J gene is TRBJ1-1, the V gene TRBV29-1; possible D gene TRBD1, 6 bases. The V end lost 2 bases, the J end lost 7 bases, and 11 bases lay between the germline ends. Per germline, CDR1 SQVTM and CDR2 ANQGSEA. The CDR3 has 12 amino acids. CDR3 sequence (DNA): TGCAGCGTTGAATCGACAGGCTTTGAAGCTTTCTTT. Protein: CSVESTGFEAFF.

This sequence joins TRBV5-1 and TRBJ2-7; 9 nucleotides line up with TRBD2. Germline CDR1 and CDR2: SGHRS and YFSETQ. The length of the CDR3 is 12 residues. The junction had 1 base not matched to a gene; V was cut back by 5 bases and J by 4 bases. The CDR3 here is CASRLAGYEQYF. In DNA form, the CDR3 reads TGCGCCAGCAGGCTAGCGGGATACGAGCAGTACTTC.

The chain carries TRBV30 and TRBJ2-7; 9 bases fit TRBD1. Germline CDR1 GTSNPN, CDR2 SVGIG (reference sequence). This CDR3 region has 13 residues. V lost 4 bases, J lost 2 bases, and 3 bases stayed unmatched. CDR3 amino acids: CAWTRDRAYEQYF. In DNA, the CDR3 is TGTGCCTGGACCCGGGACAGGGCCTACGAGCAGTACTTC.

V is TRBV4-1 and J is TRBJ2-2; 7 bases fit TRBD1. Germline values: CDR1 MGHRA, CDR2 YSYEKL. The CDR3 loop spans 14 amino acids. The ends lost 4 bases at V and 5 bases at J; junction bases unmatched: 4. CDR3 protein: CASSLMDRTGELFF. The CDR3 bases are TGCGCCAGCAGCCTGATGGACAGGACCGGGGAGCTGTTTTTT.

This rearrangement joins TRBV28 to TRBJ2-5, with 8 bases aligning to TRBD1. V dropped 6 bases and J dropped 4; count of bases not matched to a gene: 10. CDR1 MDHEN and CDR2 SYDVKM come from the germline V gene. This CDR3 is 15 amino acids long. CDR3 nucleotide sequence: TGTGCCAGCAGACCAGGGGGCACCAGGGGAGAGACCCAGTACTTC. It is translated as CASRPGGTRGETQYF.

The rearrangement joins TRBV9 to TRBJ2-3, with 12 bases that match TRBD2. Germline V gene lookup returns CDR1 SGDLS and CDR2 YYNGEE. CDR3 length: 15 residues. V gave up 3 bases and J gave up 2 bases; unmatched junction bases: 1. The CDR3 here is CASSGLAGVTDTQYF. The CDR3 DNA reads as TGTGCCAGCAGCGGACTAGCGGGAGTCACAGATACGCAGTATTTT.

The chain combines TRBV18 with TRBJ1-1; weak D call: TRBD1 (5 bases). V was trimmed by 1 base and J by 0 bases, leaving 12 bases between them. The CDR3 runs to 16 residues. The germline gives CDR1 KGHSH, CDR2 LQKENI. For the CDR3, the DNA is TGTGCCAGCTCACCACTGCGGGGCCGGATGAACACTGAAGCTTTCTTT. It is translated as CASSPLRGRMNTEAFF.

The chain links TRBV7-6 to TRBJ2-2, with TRBD2 identical over 13 bases. This CDR3 has 19 amino acids. V was pared by 3 bases and J by 4 bases, with 11 bases of the junction left unmatched. Germline-derived CDR1 and CDR2 are SGHVS and FNYEAQ. The CDR3 DNA reads TGTGCCAGCAGCTTCCGGACTAGCGGGGGATCCTTGGGCACCGGGGAGCTGTTTTTT. Translating it yields CASSFRTSGGSLGTGELFF.

The rearrangement uses TRBV10-2 and TRBJ2-7; D may be TRBD2 (6 bases). V was cut by 7 bases and J by 0 bases, with 10 bases left in between. This CDR3 region has 13 residues. The germline CDR1 and CDR2 sequences are WSHSY and SAAADI. This chain's CDR3 is CASNVADSYEQYF. The CDR3 nucleotides read TGCGCCAGCAATGTAGCGGACTCCTACGAGCAGTACTTC.

The chain couples TRBV19 to TRBJ1-1; D gene uncertain. Trimming removed 3 bases from V and 5 bases from J, with 7 bases in between. Germline CDR1 is LNHDA and CDR2 is SQIVND (reference sequence). The CDR3 sequence is 12 residues long. The DNA of the CDR3 is TGTGCCAGTAGTATCCAGGCTACTGAAGCTTTCTTT. Protein: CASSIQATEAFF.

The gene calls are TRBV28 and TRBJ2-3; D possibly corresponds to TRBD1 (5 bases). Trimming pared 7 bases from V and 3 bases from J, leaving 17 bases between. CDR1 MDHEN and CDR2 SYDVKM come from the germline V gene. This CDR3 contains 15 residues. The chain's CDR3 is CASTTGQGYTDTQYF. The CDR3 nucleotides read TGTGCCAGCACCACCGGCCAGGGATATACAGATACGCAGTATTTT.

The chain has TRBV10-3 and TRBJ2-7; 7 bases are a match to TRBD2. Trimming cost V 6 bases and J 3 bases; bases outside gene matches: 8. The CDR3 is 14 amino acids. Germline V CDR1 and CDR2: ENHRY, SYGVKD. As DNA, the CDR3 is TGTGCCATCAGCGGGAAGGCGGGAGTCTACGAGCAGTACTTC. It yields the protein CAISGKAGVYEQYF.

The J gene is TRBJ2-7, the V gene TRBV19, with 8 bases that match TRBD1. CDR3 length: 15 residues. With V trimmed by 5 bases and J by 4 bases, 10 bases remained unmatched. Germline CDR1 is LNHDA and CDR2 is SQIVND (reference sequence). CDR3 nucleotides: TGTGCCAGTAGTCTCACGACAGGGGTACGATACGAGCAGTACTTC. It specifies CASSLTTGVRYEQYF.

The DNA for the CDR3 is TGTGCCATCAGTGCGCCGGGACAGAGGGGCGAGCAGTACTTC. It codes for CAISAPGQRGEQYF. The chain joins TRBV10-3 to TRBJ2-7, with TRBD1 matching 7 bases. The V gene end was trimmed by 4 bases and the J gene end by 6 bases; junction bases not matched to a gene: 9. The CDR3 spans 14 residues. The germline V gene encodes CDR1 ENHRY and CDR2 SYGVKD.

Note on this clone: The junction departs from the called germline gene at one end, perhaps through a read error. This rearrangement joins TRBV4-1 to TRBJ2-7; the D gene is possibly TRBD1 (5 bases). Germline CDR1 reads MGHRA; CDR2 reads YSYEKL. The CDR3 totals 15 residues. The CDR3 protein is CASGQDSKQIYEQYF. In nucleotides, the CDR3 is TGCGCCAGCGGCCAAGACAGCAAACAGATCTACGAGCAGTACTTC.

The V gene is TRBV7-9, the J gene TRBJ2-5; perhaps TRBD1 as D (6 bases). Germline CDR1 is SEHNR and CDR2 is FQNEAQ (reference sequence). The CDR3 loop spans 14 amino acids. Trimming stripped 6 bases from V and 5 bases from J, with 16 bases between. DNA for the CDR3: TGTGCCAGCAGACAGGGAAGTGAAGGGGAGACCCAGTACTTC. It specifies CASRQGSEGETQYF.

The chain combines TRBV7-9 with TRBJ1-5; no clear D gene. The CDR3 runs to 12 residues. V lost 1 base to trimming and J lost 7 bases, with 5 bases between them. CDR1 and CDR2 (germline): SEHNR, FQNEAQ (reference sequence). CDR3 region: CASSLDTQPQHF. Written as DNA, the CDR3 is TGTGCCAGCAGCTTAGACACCCAGCCCCAGCATTTT.